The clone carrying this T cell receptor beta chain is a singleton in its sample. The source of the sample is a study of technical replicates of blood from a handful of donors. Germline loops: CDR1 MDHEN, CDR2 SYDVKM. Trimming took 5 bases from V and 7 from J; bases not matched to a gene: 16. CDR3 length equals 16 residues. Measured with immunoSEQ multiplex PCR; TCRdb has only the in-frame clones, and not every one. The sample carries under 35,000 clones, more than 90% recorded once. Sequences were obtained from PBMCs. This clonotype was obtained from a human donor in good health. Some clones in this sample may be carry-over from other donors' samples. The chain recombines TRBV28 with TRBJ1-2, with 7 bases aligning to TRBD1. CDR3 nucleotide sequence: TGTGCCAGCAGTGGAAGAGTCGACAGGGAAGTTGGTGGCTACACCTTC. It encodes CASSGRVDREVGGYTF.